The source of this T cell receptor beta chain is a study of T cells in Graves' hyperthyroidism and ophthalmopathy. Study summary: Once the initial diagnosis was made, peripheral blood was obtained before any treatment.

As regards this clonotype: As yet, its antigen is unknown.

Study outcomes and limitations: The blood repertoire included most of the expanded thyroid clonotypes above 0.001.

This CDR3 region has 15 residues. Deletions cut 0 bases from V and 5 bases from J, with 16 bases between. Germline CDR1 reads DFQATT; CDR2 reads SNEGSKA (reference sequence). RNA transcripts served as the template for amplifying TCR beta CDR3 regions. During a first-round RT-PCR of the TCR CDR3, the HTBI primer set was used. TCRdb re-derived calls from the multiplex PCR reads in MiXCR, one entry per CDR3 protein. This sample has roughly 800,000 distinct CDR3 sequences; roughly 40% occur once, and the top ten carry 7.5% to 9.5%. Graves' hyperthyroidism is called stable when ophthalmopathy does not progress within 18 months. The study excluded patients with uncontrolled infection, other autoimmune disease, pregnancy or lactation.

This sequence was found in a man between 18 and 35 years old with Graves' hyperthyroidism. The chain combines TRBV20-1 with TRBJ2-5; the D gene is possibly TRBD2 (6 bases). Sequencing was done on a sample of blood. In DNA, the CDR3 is TGCAGTGCTAGAGATCTCCAGGGTGGGGGGGAGACCCAGTACTTC. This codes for CSARDLQGGGETQYF.